These 13 T cell receptor beta chains were all obtained from the same sample, sequenced in a study of early T cells in non-severe SARS-CoV-2 infection. One entry per CDR3 protein results from TCRdb running MiXCR on the 5' RACE reads. The sample shows tens of thousands of distinct CDR3 sequences, more than 9% of them seen only once. The sample taken for sequencing was whole blood. The receptors come from an adult who was a healthcare worker with PCR-confirmed SARS-CoV-2 infection or an uninfected control (not recorded which).

At least ten counts were recorded for this clonotype. This chain joins TRBV5-1 and TRBJ2-3; TRBD1 might be the D (5 bases). Trimming removed 4 bases from V and 2 bases from J, with 20 bases in between. CDR1 SGHRS and CDR2 YFSETQ come from the germline V gene. The CDR3 is 17 amino acids. The CDR3 here is CASSLGLSALYTDTQYF. CDR3 DNA sequence: TGCGCCAGCAGCCTGGGGCTGTCAGCGCTATACACAGATACGCAGTATTTT.

This clonotype was seen only a few times. The chain has TRBV7-8 and TRBJ2-5, with unresolved D. Germline values: CDR1 SGHVS, CDR2 FQNEAQ. V lost 1 base to trimming and J lost 6 bases, with 9 bases between them. The CDR3 runs to 13 residues. The CDR3 region is CASSLVEKQTQYF. The DNA of the CDR3 is TGTGCCAGCAGCTTAGTCGAGAAACAGACCCAGTACTTC.

This clonotype showed up many times. The chain has TRBV3-1 and TRBJ1-2; 7 bases match TRBD1. J lost 4 bases, V lost 2 bases, and 4 bases had no gene match. The CDR3 is 14 amino acids. The germline gives CDR1 LGHDT, CDR2 YNNKEL (reference sequence). The CDR3 is CASSQRGQAYGYTF. As DNA, the CDR3 is TGTGCCAGCAGCCAACGCGGACAGGCCTATGGCTACACCTTC.

This clonotype was recorded at least ten times. This chain links TRBV5-5 with TRBJ2-7; 7 positions agree with TRBD2. Unmatched junction bases numbered 4, after V lost 2 bases and J lost 2 bases. Per the germline V gene, CDR1 is SGHKS and CDR2 is YYEKEE (reference sequence). There are 14 residues in the CDR3. DNA for the CDR3: TGTGCCAGCAGCTTACCGGGAGGACCCTACGAGCAGTACTTC. Translated, it gives CASSLPGGPYEQYF.

This clonotype came up many times. The rearrangement links TRBV9 to TRBJ2-3; weak D call: TRBD2 (6 bases). This CDR3 has 16 amino acids. The V end was cut by 4 bases, the J end by 2 bases, with 17 bases between. CDR1 and CDR2 (germline): SGDLS, YYNGEE. CDR3 DNA sequence: TGTGCCAGCAGCCCCGGGACTTTAAAGCCCACAGATACGCAGTATTTT. Its translation is CASSPGTLKPTDTQYF.

This clonotype was seen more than once but under ten times. The rearrangement links TRBV6-5 to TRBJ2-7, with 9 nucleotides matching TRBD1. Unmatched junction bases numbered 2, after V lost 0 bases and J lost 2 bases. Germline CDR1 reads MNHEY; CDR2 reads SVGAGI. The CDR3 is 15 residues long. For the CDR3, the DNA is TGTGCCAGCAGTTACTCCGGGACAGGGACCTACGAGCAGTACTTC. This gives the protein CASSYSGTGTYEQYF.

A remark on this clonotype: Possible read error: a much larger clone is one base away. This chain uses TRBV7-3 with TRBJ2-7; D may be TRBD1 (7 bases). The length of the CDR3 is 12 residues. The V end was cut by 6 bases, the J end by 6 bases, with 12 bases between. CDR1 is SGHTA and CDR2 is FQGTGA in the germline V gene. The CDR3 nucleotides read TGTGCCAGCAGGTCGCAGGGGGGCGAGCAGTACTTC. It specifies CASRSQGGEQYF. The variable domain in full, completed from reference TRBV7-3 and TRBJ2-7, reads GAGVSQTPSNKVTEKGKYVELRCDPISGHTALYWYRQSLGQGPEFLIYFQGTGAADDSGLPNDRFFAVRPEGSVSTLKIQRTERGDSAVYLCASRSQGGEQYFGPGTRLTVT.

This clonotype came up a few times. V gene TRBV4-2 combines with J gene TRBJ1-2, with 10 nucleotides matching TRBD1. Germline-derived CDR1 and CDR2 are LGHNA and YNFKEQ. The CDR3 is 15 amino acids. Losses at the gene ends were 1 base for V and 3 bases for J; bases not matched to a gene: 2. DNA for the CDR3: TGTGCCAGCAGCCAAGGAGGACAGGGGGACTATGGCTACACCTTC. It specifies CASSQGGQGDYGYTF.

The chain recombines TRBV9 with TRBJ2-5; D not resolved. V dropped 4 bases and J dropped 5 bases, with 12 bases sitting between them. Per the germline V gene, CDR1 is SGDLS and CDR2 is YYNGEE. CDR3 length: 13 residues. Written as DNA, the CDR3 is TGTGCCAGCAGCCCCAGCCCTGTGGAGACCCAGTACTTC. This gives the protein CASSPSPVETQYF.

This clonotype appeared a few times. The chain has TRBV12-3 or TRBV12-4 and TRBJ1-3; D is ambiguous. Trimming pared 7 bases from V and 4 bases from J, leaving 11 bases between. CDR3 length equals 13 residues. CDR3 residues: CASKNGPGNTIYF. CDR3 coding DNA: TGTGCCAGCAAAAACGGACCGGGAAACACCATATATTTT.

This clonotype was detected many times. The chain recombines TRBV6-2 or TRBV6-3 with TRBJ2-2, with 8 nucleotides matching TRBD1. This CDR3 is built from 15 residues. The V gene's germline CDR1 is MNHEY and CDR2 SVGEGT. The trim removed 6 bases at V and 3 bases at J, leaving 6 bases unmatched. The CDR3 region is CASRWTGRYTGELFF. CDR3 nucleotides: TGTGCCAGCAGATGGACAGGGAGGTACACCGGGGAGCTGTTTTTT.

The sample holds a few counts of this clonotype. The V call is TRBV5-8, the J call TRBJ1-5; D not resolved. In germline, CDR1 is SGHTS, CDR2 YDEGEE. The V and J ends lost 0 bases and 7 bases respectively, with 2 bases between them. This CDR3 is 11 amino acids long. In DNA, the CDR3 is TGTGCCAGCAGCTTGGAACAGCCCCAGCATTTT. Its protein is CASSLEQPQHF.

The V gene is TRBV7-9, the J gene TRBJ1-6, with D possibly matching TRBD1 (5 bases). V was pared by 2 bases and J by 9 bases, with 20 bases between. This CDR3 has 17 amino acids. Germline-derived CDR1 and CDR2 are SEHNR and FQNEAQ (reference sequence). In nucleotides, the CDR3 is TGTGCCAGCAGCTTATCATCCGGGGGATTGGGTAGTTCACCCCTCCACTTT. Its translation: CASSLSSGGLGSSPLHF. Full variable domain (outside the CDR3, taken from reference TRBV7-9 and TRBJ1-6): DTGVSQNPRHKITKRGQNVTFRCDPISEHNRLYWYRQTLGQGPEFLTYFQNEAQLEKSRLLSDRFSAERPKGSFSTLEIQRTEQGDSAMYLCASSLSSGGLGSSPLHFGNGTRLTVT.